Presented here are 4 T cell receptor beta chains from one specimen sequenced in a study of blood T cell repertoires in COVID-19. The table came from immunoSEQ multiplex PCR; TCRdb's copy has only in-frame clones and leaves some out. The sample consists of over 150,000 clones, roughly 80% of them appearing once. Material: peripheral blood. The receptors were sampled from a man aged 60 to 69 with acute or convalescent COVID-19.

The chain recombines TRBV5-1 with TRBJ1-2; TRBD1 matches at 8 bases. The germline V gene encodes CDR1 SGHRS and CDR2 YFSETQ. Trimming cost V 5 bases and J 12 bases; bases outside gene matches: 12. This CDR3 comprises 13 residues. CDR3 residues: CASRAGTGQFNTF. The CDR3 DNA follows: TGCGCCAGCAGGGCTGGGACAGGCCAATTCAACACCTTC. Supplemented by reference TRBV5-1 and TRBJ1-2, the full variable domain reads KAGVTQTPRYLIKTRGQQVTLSCSPISGHRSVSWYQQTPGQGLQFLFEYFSETQRNKGNFPGRFSGRQFSNSRSEMNVSTLELGDSALYLCASRAGTGQFNTFGSGTRLTVV.

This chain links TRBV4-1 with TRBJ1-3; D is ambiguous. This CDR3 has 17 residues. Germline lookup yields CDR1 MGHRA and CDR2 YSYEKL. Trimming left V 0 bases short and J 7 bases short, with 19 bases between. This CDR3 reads CASSQDTAGSLSNTIYF. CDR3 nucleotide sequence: TGCGCCAGCAGCCAAGATACCGCGGGCTCTCTATCGAACACCATATATTTT.

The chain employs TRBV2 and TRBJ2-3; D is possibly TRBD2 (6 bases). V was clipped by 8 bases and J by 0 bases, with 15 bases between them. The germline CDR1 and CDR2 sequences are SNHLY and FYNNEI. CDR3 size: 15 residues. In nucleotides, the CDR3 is TGTGCCAGCTCCCCTGGGGGGTATAGCACAGATACGCAGTATTTT. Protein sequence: CASSPGGYSTDTQYF.

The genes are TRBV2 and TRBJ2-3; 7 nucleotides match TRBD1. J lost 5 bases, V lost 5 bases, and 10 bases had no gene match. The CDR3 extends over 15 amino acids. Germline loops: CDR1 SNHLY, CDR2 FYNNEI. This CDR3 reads CASSPDRVVGDTQYF. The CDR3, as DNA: TGTGCCAGCAGTCCCGACAGGGTGGTAGGAGATACGCAGTATTTT.